The 15 T cell receptor beta chains below all came from one sample that was sequenced in a study of identical twins. TCRdb passed the 5' RACE reads through MiXCR, listing each CDR3 protein once. The sample lists some 1,600,000 distinct CDR3 sequences; under 35% were seen once. The material sequenced was cord blood. All receptors derive from a newborn girl in good health.

The chain carries TRBV10-3 and TRBJ2-2, with D unclear. The CDR3 runs to 14 residues. Germline V CDR1 and CDR2: ENHRY, SYGVKD. V was shortened by 6 bases and J by 0 bases, with 8 bases between the two germline ends. In DNA, the CDR3 is TGTGCCATCAGGGCGACGGCGAACACCGGGGAGCTGTTTTTT. Protein sequence: CAIRATANTGELFF.

This clonotype was seen a handful of times. V and J are TRBV7-9 and TRBJ2-2; D might be TRBD1 (5 bases). Between the trimmed V and J ends, which lost 1 base and 6 bases, there was a span of 9 bases. The germline CDR1 and CDR2 sequences are SEHNR and FQNEAQ (reference sequence). This CDR3 contains 14 residues. For the CDR3, the DNA is TGTGCCAGCAGCTTAGAGGGCAGGGCCGGGGAGCTGTTTTTT. Protein: CASSLEGRAGELFF. The full variable domain, in which reference TRBV7-9 and TRBJ2-2 provide the parts outside the CDR3, is DTGVSQNPRHKITKRGQNVTFRCDPISEHNRLYWYRQTLGQGPEFLTYFQNEAQLEKSRLLSDRFSAERPKGSFSTLEIQRTEQGDSAMYLCASSLEGRAGELFFGEGSRLTVL.

V and J are TRBV15 and TRBJ2-7; perhaps TRBD2 as D (5 bases). There are 15 residues in the CDR3. Trimming removed 1 base from V and 4 bases from J, with 14 bases in between. Per germline, CDR1 LNHNV and CDR2 YYDKDF (reference sequence). CDR3 region: CATSRAGEWAYEQYF. The CDR3 coding sequence is TGTGCCACCAGCAGAGCTGGGGAGTGGGCGTACGAGCAGTACTTC. Full variable domain (remainder filled in from reference TRBV15 and TRBJ2-7): DAMVIQNPRYQVTQFGKPVTLSCSQTLNHNVMYWYQQKSSQAPKLLFHYYDKDFNNEADTPDNFQSRRPNTSFCFLDIRSPGLGDTAMYLCATSRAGEWAYEQYFGPGTRLTVT.

Concerning this clonotype itself: A junction end diverges from the germline sequence, so it may reflect a read error. The chain joins TRBV11-2 to TRBJ1-1, with 11 bases identical to TRBD1. The germline V gene has CDR1 SGHAT and CDR2 FQNNGV. This CDR3 has 16 amino acids. CDR3 nucleotide sequence: TGTGTCAGCAGCTACAAGAGGGGGACAGGGGGGACTGAAGCTTTCTTT. Its translation is CVSSYKRGTGGTEAFF.

This clonotype appeared a few times. This chain links TRBV27 with TRBJ2-7, with TRBD1 matching 7 bases. The J segment lost 0 bases and the V segment lost 4 bases, leaving 6 bases of the junction unmatched. CDR1 is MNHEY, CDR2 SMNVEV, per germline (reference sequence). This CDR3 contains 15 residues. Here the CDR3 DNA reads TGTGCCAGCAGTTCCCTCGGGGACAGCTCCTACGAGCAGTACTTC. As protein: CASSSLGDSSYEQYF.

This clonotype was seen ten or more times. The genes are TRBV7-9 and TRBJ1-4, with a weak D call TRBD1 (6 bases). In germline, CDR1 is SEHNR, CDR2 FQNEAQ (reference sequence). Trimming removed 5 bases at V and 4 bases at J, with 11 bases between. The length of the CDR3 is 14 residues. The CDR3 sequence: CASSPTGVNEKLFF. CDR3 nucleotide sequence: TGTGCCAGCAGCCCGACAGGAGTTAATGAAAAACTGTTTTTT.

This clonotype was observed a few times. The rearrangement uses TRBV6-6 and TRBJ1-2; 7 bases agree with TRBD1. Trimming removed 6 bases from V and 2 bases from J; junction bases left unmatched: 6. The CDR3 consists of 14 residues. Germline V CDR1 and CDR2: MNHNY, SVGAGI (reference sequence). The CDR3 reads CASRPTTGNYGYTF. The CDR3 DNA sequence: TGTGCCAGCAGACCAACGACAGGGAACTATGGCTACACCTTC.

V gene TRBV6-6 combines with J gene TRBJ2-3, with D perhaps TRBD2 (6 bases). Germline V gene sequence: CDR1 MNHNY, CDR2 SVGAGI (reference sequence). The CDR3 is 15 residues long. The V and J ends lost 5 bases and 2 bases respectively, with 14 bases between them. The CDR3 protein is CASSKGGLHTDTQYF. The CDR3 DNA sequence: TGTGCCAGCAGTAAGGGAGGTCTACACACAGATACGCAGTATTTT.

The chain recombines TRBV6-6 with TRBJ2-3; no clear D gene. The V and J ends lost 0 bases and 1 base respectively, with 17 bases between them. The germline V gene has CDR1 MNHNY and CDR2 SVGAGI (reference sequence). The CDR3 is made up of 18 amino acids. The CDR3 loop reads CASSYSASPPAGTDTQYF. The DNA for the CDR3 is TGTGCCAGCAGTTACTCGGCTAGTCCTCCGGCAGGCACAGATACGCAGTATTTT.

The rearrangement uses TRBV27 and TRBJ2-4; D is perhaps TRBD2 (5 bases). With the DNA end fitting TRBJ2-7 better, the J assignment may be wrong. The germline V gene has CDR1 MNHEY and CDR2 SMNVEV (reference sequence). The CDR3 is made up of 15 amino acids. This CDR3 is CASSSPVRGRYEQYF. The CDR3 DNA follows: TGTGCCAGCAGTTCCCCGGTCCGGGGTAGGTACGAGCAGTACTTC.

This chain links TRBV7-2 with TRBJ1-6, with TRBD1 matching over 9 bases. Trimming at V came to 7 bases and at J to 7 bases, leaving 5 bases not matched to a gene. Germline V gives CDR1 SGHTA, CDR2 FQGNSA. This CDR3 has 14 residues. The CDR3 bases are TGTGCCAGCATTCGGGACAGGGCAAATTCACCCCTCCACTTT. Protein sequence: CASIRDRANSPLHF.

The chain carries TRBV6-1 and TRBJ1-3, with D perhaps matching TRBD1 (5 bases). Trimming cost V 7 bases and J 1 base, with 23 bases left between them. The CDR3 spans 18 residues. Germline V CDR1 and CDR2: MNHNS, SASEGT. CDR3 nucleotide sequence: TGTGCCAGCACCCTAGGTCATAGGGGACTCCTTTCTGGAAACACCATATATTTT. As protein: CASTLGHRGLLSGNTIYF.

In its sample, this clonotype was seen a few times. This chain joins TRBV20-1 and TRBJ2-1, with D perhaps TRBD2 (5 bases). Per the germline V gene, CDR1 is DFQATT and CDR2 is SNEGSKA (reference sequence). Trimming left V 0 bases short and J 1 base short, with 10 bases between. The CDR3 spans 15 residues. CDR3: CSARDPSTSYNEQFF. The CDR3, as DNA: TGCAGTGCTAGAGACCCTAGCACTTCCTACAATGAGCAGTTCTTC.

This sequence joins TRBV20-1 and TRBJ2-1, with 7 bases fitting TRBD2. The CDR3 length is 13 residues. In germline, CDR1 is DFQATT, CDR2 SNEGSKA (reference sequence). The CDR3 coding sequence is TGCAGACCCGGACTAGTCCTACAAGGGGAGCAGTTCTTC. This codes for CRPGLVLQGEQFF.

This chain connects TRBV28 to TRBJ1-1; 7 nucleotides agree with TRBD1. CDR1 and CDR2 (germline): MDHEN, SYDVKM. The V and J ends lost 6 bases and 4 bases, in that order; junction bases with no gene match: 8. The CDR3 contains 14 residues. This chain's CDR3 is CASRTQGSATEAFF. CDR3 bases: TGTGCCAGCAGAACACAGGGGTCAGCCACTGAAGCTTTCTTT.